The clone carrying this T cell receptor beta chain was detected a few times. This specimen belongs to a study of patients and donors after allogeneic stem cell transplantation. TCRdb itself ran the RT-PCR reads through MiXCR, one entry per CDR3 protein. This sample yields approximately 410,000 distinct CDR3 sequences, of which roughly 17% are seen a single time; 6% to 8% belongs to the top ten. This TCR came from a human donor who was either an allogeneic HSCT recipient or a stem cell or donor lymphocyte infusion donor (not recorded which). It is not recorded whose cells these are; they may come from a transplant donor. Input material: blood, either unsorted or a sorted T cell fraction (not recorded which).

As DNA, the CDR3 is TGTGCCAGCAGTGAAATAGGGGTAGCGGGGCAAGATACGCAGTATTTT. This encodes CASSEIGVAGQDTQYF. The V and J genes are TRBV2 and TRBJ2-3; 8 bases are a match to TRBD2. V lost 2 bases and J lost 5; bases outside the gene matches: 9. CDR1 and CDR2 (germline): SNHLY, FYNNEI. The CDR3 loop spans 16 amino acids.